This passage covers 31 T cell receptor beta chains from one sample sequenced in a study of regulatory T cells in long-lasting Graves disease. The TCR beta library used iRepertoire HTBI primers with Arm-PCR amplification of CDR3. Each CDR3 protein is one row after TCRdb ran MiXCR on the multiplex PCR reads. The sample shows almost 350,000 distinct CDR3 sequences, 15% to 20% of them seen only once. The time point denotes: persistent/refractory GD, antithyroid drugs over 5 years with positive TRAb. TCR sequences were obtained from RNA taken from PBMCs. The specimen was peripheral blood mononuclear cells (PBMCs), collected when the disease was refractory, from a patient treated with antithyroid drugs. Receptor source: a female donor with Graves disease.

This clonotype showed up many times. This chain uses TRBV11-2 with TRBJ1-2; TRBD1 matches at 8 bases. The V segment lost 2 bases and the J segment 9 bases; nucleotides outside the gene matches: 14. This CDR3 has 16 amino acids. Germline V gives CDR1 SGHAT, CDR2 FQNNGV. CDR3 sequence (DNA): TGTGCCAGCAGCTTAAGGAGGACAGGGCGGTCCTCGAGCTACACCTTC. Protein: CASSLRRTGRSSSYTF.

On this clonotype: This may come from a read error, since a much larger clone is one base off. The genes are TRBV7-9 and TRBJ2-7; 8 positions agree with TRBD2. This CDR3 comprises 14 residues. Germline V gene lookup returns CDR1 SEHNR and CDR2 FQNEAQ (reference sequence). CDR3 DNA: TGTGCCAGCAGCCCGGGGGGGGCCACGTACGAGCTGTACTTC. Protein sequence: CASSPGGATYELYF.

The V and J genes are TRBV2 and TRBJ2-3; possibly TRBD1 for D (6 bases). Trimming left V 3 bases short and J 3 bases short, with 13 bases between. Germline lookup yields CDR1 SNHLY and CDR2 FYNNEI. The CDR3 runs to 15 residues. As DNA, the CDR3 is TGTGCCAGCAGTGAGTCCAGGGGCGGAACAGATACGCAGTATTTT. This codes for CASSESRGGTDTQYF.

The chain's CDR3 is CASSLLGQGYNEQFF. Here the CDR3 DNA reads TGCGCCAGCAGCTTGTTGGGACAGGGTTACAATGAGCAGTTCTTC. The chain employs TRBV5-1 and TRBJ2-1; 9 bases line up with TRBD1. From germline, CDR1 is SGHRS and CDR2 YFSETQ. This CDR3 comprises 15 residues. V lost 1 base and J lost 4; bases outside the gene matches: 3.

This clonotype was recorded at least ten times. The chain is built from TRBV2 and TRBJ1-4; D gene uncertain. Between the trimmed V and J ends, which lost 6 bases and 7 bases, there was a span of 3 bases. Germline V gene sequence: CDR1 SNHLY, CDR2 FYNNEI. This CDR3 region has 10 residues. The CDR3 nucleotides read TGTGCCAGCAGGGGTGAAAAACTGTTTTTT. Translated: CASRGEKLFF. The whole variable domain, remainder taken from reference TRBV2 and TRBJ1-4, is EPEVTQTPSHQVTQMGQEVILRCVPISNHLYFYWYRQILGQKVEFLVSFYNNEISEKSEIFDDQFSVERPDGSNFTLKIRSTKLEDSAMYFCASRGEKLFFGSGTQLSVL.

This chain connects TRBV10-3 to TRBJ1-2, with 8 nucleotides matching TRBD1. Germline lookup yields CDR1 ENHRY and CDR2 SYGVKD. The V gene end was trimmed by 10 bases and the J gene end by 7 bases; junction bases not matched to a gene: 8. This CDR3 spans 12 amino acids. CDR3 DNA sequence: TGTGCCACGTCCGCGACAGGGGCTGGCTACACCTTC. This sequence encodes CATSATGAGYTF.

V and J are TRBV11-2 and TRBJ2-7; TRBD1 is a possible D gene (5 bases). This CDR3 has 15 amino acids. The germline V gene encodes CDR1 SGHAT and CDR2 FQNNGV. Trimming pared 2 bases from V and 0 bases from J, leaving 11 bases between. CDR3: CASSLSQASSYEQYF. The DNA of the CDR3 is TGTGCCAGCAGCTTATCACAGGCAAGCTCCTACGAGCAGTACTTC.

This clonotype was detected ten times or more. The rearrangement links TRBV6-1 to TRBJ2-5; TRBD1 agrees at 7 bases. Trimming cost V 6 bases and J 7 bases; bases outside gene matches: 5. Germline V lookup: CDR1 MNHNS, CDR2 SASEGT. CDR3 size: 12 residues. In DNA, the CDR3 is TGTGCCAGCAGGACGGGACAGTCGACCCAGTACTTC. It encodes CASRTGQSTQYF.

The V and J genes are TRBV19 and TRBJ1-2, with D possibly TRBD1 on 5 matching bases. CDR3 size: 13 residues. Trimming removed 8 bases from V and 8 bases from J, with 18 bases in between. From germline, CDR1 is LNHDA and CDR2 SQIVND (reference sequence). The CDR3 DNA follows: TGTGCCAGTTGGGGGGACTTAAGGCAGGGCTACACCTTC. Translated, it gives CASWGDLRQGYTF. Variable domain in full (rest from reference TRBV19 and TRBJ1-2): DGGITQSPKYLFRKEGQNVTLSCEQNLNHDAMYWYRQDPGQGLRLIYYSQIVNDFQKGDIAEGYSVSREKKESFPLTVTSAQKNPTAFYLCASWGDLRQGYTFGSGTRLTVV.

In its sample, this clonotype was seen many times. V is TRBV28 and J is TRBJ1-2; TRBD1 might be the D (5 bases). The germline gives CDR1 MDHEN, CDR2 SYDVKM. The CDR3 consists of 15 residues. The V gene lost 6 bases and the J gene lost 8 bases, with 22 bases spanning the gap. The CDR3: CASRPPGAGWGGYTF. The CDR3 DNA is TGTGCCAGCAGGCCCCCCGGGGCAGGGTGGGGGGGCTACACCTTC.

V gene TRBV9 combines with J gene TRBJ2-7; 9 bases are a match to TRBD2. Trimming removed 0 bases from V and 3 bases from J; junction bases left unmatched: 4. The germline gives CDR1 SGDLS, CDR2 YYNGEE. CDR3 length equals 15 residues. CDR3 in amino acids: CASSVDPTSGYEQYF. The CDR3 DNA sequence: TGTGCCAGCAGCGTAGACCCGACTAGCGGCTACGAGCAGTACTTC.

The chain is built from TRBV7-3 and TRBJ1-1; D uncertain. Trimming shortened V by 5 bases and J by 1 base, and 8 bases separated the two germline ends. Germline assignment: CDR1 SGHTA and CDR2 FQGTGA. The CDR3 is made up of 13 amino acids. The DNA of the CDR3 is TGTGCCAGCAGCAGGAGATCGAACACTGAAGCTTTCTTT. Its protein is CASSRRSNTEAFF.

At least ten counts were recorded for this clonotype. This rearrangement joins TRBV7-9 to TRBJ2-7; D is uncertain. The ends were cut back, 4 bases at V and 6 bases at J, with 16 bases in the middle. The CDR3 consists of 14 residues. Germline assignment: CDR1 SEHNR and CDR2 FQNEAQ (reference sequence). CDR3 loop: CASSSDGPPTEQYF. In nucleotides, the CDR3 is TGTGCCAGCAGCTCGGACGGGCCACCCACCGAGCAGTACTTC.

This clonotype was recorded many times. The CDR3 region is CASSLGPSSGANVLTF. For the CDR3, the DNA is TGCGCCAGCAGCTTGGGACCTTCATCTGGGGCCAACGTCCTGACTTTC. The genes are TRBV5-1 and TRBJ2-6, with D hard to call. Trimming cost V 0 bases and J 1 base, with 8 bases left between them. CDR3 length: 16 residues. Germline CDR1 SGHRS, CDR2 YFSETQ.

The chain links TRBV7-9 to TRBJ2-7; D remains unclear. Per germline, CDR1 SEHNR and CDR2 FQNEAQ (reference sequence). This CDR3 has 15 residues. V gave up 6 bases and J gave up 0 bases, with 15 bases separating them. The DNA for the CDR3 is TGTGCCAGCAGACGTATCGGCGGAGCCTCCTACGAGCAGTACTTC. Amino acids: CASRRIGGASYEQYF.

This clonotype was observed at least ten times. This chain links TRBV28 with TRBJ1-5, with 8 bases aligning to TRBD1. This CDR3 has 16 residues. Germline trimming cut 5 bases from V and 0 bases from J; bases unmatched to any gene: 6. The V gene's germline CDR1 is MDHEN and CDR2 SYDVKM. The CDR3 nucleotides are TGTGCCAGCAGTCCACTCGACAGGGGTAGCAATCAGCCCCAGCATTTT. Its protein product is CASSPLDRGSNQPQHF. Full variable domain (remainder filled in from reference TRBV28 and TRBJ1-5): DVKVTQSSRYLVKRTGEKVFLECVQDMDHENMFWYRQDPGLGLRLIYFSYDVKMKEKGDIPEGYSVSREKKERFSLILESASTNQTSMYLCASSPLDRGSNQPQHFGDGTRLSIL.

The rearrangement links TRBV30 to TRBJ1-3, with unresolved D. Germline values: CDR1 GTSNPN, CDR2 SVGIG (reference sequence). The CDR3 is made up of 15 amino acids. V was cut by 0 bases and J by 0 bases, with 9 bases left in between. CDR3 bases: TGTGCCTGGAGTGTATGGTCGAGCTCTGGAAACACCATATATTTT. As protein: CAWSVWSSSGNTIYF.

This chain's CDR3 is CASNGRWSPNPNYGYTF. The CDR3 region has the DNA TGCGCCAGCAACGGTCGGTGGTCCCCTAATCCTAACTATGGCTACACCTTC. V and J are TRBV4-1 and TRBJ1-2; the D is unclear. Trimming took 7 bases from V and 0 from J, leaving 21 bases between them. This CDR3 spans 17 amino acids. In germline, CDR1 is MGHRA, CDR2 YSYEKL.

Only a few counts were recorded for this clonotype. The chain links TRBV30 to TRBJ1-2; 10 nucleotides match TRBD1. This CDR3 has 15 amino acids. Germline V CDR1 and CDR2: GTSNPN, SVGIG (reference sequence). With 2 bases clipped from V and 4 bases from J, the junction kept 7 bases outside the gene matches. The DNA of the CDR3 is TGTGCCTGGAGTTCCGGGACAGGGGACGGCTATGGCTACACCTTC. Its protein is CAWSSGTGDGYGYTF. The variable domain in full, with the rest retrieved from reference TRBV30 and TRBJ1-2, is SQTIHQWPATLVQPVGSPLSLECTVEGTSNPNLYWYRQAAGRGLQLLFYSVGIGQISSEVPQNLSASRPQDRQFILSSKKLLLSDSGFYLCAWSSGTGDGYGYTFGSGTRLTVV.

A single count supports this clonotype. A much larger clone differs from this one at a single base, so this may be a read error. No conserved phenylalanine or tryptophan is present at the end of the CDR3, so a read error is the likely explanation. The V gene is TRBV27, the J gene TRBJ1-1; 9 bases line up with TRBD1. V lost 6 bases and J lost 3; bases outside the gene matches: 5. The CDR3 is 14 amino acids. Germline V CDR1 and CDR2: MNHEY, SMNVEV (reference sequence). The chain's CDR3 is CASSKRDRDTEAFS. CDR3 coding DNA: TGTGCCAGCAGCAAACGGGACAGGGACACTGAAGCTTTCTCT.

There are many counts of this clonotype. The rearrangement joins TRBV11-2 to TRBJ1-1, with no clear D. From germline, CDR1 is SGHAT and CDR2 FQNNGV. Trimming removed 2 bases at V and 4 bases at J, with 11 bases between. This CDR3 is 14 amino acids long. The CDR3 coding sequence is TGTGCCAGCAGCTTAAGTATCAGAGCCACTGAAGCTTTCTTT. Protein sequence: CASSLSIRATEAFF.

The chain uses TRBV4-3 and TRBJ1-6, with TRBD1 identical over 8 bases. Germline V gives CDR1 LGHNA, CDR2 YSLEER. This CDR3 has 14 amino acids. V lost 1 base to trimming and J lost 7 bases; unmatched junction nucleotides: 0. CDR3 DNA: TGCGCCAGCAGCCAAGGACAGGGGAATTCACCCCTCCACTTT. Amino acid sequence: CASSQGQGNSPLHF.

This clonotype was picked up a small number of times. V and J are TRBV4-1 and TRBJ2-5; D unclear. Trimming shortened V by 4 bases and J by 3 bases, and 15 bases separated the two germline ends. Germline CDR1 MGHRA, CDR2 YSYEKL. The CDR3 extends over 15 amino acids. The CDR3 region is CASSRPAPEKETQYF. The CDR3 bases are TGCGCCAGCAGCCGCCCCGCCCCGGAGAAAGAGACCCAGTACTTC.

CDR3 nucleotide sequence: TGCAGTGCAAAGGGAGGGCTCGGGGATGAGACCCAGTACTTC. Translated: CSAKGGLGDETQYF. The rearrangement joins TRBV20-1 to TRBJ2-5, with 7 nucleotides matching TRBD2. V lost 6 bases, J lost 5 bases, and 12 bases stayed unmatched. CDR1 and CDR2 (germline): DFQATT, SNEGSKA (reference sequence). The CDR3 has 14 amino acids.

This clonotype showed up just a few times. The CDR3 loop is CASSWDRGPGNQPQHF. CDR3 bases: TGTGCCAGCAGCTGGGATAGGGGGCCCGGCAATCAGCCCCAGCATTTT. The J gene is TRBJ1-5, the V gene TRBV13, with 7 bases identical to TRBD1. The germline gives CDR1 PRHDT, CDR2 FYEKMQ (reference sequence). This CDR3 contains 16 residues. J gave up 2 bases and V 4 bases, and 8 bases lay outside the gene matches.

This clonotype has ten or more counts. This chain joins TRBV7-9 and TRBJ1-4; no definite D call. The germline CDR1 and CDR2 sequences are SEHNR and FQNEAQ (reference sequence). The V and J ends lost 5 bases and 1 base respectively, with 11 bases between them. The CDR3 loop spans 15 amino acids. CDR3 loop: CASSPLLGTNEKLFF. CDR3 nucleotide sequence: TGTGCCAGCAGCCCTCTCCTCGGAACTAATGAAAAACTGTTTTTT.

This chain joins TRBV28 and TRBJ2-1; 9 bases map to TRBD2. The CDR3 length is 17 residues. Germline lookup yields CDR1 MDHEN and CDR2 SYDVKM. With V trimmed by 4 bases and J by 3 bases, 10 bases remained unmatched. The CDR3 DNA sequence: TGTGCCAGCAGTTCCCTTTGGGTAGCGGGAGTCTACAATGAGCAGTTCTTC. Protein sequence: CASSSLWVAGVYNEQFF.

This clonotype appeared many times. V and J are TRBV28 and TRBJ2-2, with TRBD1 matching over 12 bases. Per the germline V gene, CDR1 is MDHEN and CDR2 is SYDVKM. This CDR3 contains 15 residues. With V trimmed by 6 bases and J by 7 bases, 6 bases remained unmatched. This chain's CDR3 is CASSLGQGAVGELFF. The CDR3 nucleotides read TGTGCCAGCAGCCTGGGACAGGGGGCGGTCGGGGAGCTGTTTTTT.

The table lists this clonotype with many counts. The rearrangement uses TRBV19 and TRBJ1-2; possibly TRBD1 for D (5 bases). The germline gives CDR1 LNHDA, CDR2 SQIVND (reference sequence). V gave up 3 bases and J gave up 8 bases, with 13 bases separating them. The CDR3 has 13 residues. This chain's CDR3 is CASSMGSGRGYTF. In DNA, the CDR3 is TGTGCCAGTAGTATGGGGTCAGGGCGCGGCTACACCTTC.

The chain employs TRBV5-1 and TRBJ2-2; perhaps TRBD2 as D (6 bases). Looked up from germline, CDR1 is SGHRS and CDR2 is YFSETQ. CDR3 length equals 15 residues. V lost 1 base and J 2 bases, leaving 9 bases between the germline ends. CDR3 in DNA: TGCGCCAGCAGCTTGACTAGCCCTAACACCGGGGAGCTGTTTTTT. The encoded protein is CASSLTSPNTGELFF.

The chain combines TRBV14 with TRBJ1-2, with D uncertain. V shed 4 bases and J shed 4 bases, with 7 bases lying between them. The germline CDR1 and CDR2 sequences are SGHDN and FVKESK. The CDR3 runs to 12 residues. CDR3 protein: CASSRSPYGYTF. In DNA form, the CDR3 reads TGTGCCAGCAGCCGATCGCCCTATGGCTACACCTTC. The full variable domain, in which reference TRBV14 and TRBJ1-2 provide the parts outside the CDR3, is EAGVTQFPSHSVIEKGQTVTLRCDPISGHDNLYWYRRVMGKEIKFLLHFVKESKQDESGMPNNRFLAERTGGTYSTLKVQPAELEDSGVYFCASSRSPYGYTFGSGTRLTVV.